These 5 T cell receptor beta chains share one sample of origin, sequenced in a study of T cell clonotyping in hematopoietic cell transplantation. The time point here: recipient sample about 28 days before transplant, after cytoreduction. Only in-frame clones appear in the TCRdb table, and some are missing; sequencing was by immunoSEQ multiplex PCR. This sample yields tens of thousands of clones, of which 90% to 97% are seen a single time; around 1.7% belongs to the top ten. The sample in question was peripheral blood mononuclear cells, obtained before stem cell transplant. The source is a woman in her forties or fifties with acute myeloid leukemia. Some clones in this sample may be carry-over from other donors' samples.

This clone was observed a few times. The rearrangement uses TRBV14 and TRBJ2-6, with D unresolved. Germline V CDR1 and CDR2: SGHDN, FVKESK. Trimming took 1 base from V and 0 from J, leaving 10 bases between them. This CDR3 contains 17 residues. The CDR3 protein is CASSQVLRNSGANVLTF. The CDR3 nucleotides are TGTGCCAGCAGCCAAGTTCTGCGAAACTCTGGGGCCAACGTCCTGACTTTC.

This chain uses TRBV27 with TRBJ1-2; D is uncertain. Between the trimmed V and J ends, which lost 4 bases and 1 base, there was a span of 4 bases. The germline V gene encodes CDR1 MNHEY and CDR2 SMNVEV (reference sequence). The CDR3 has 12 amino acids. The CDR3 reads CASSSRNYGYTF. CDR3 bases: TGTGCCAGCAGTTCCCGTAACTATGGCTACACCTTC.

V is TRBV28 and J is TRBJ2-3; D not certain. Germline V gene sequence: CDR1 MDHEN, CDR2 SYDVKM. This CDR3 has 12 residues. V gave up 2 bases and J gave up 5 bases, with 5 bases separating them. The CDR3: CASSLLVDTQYF. CDR3 DNA sequence: TGTGCCAGCAGTTTACTTGTAGATACGCAGTATTTT.

This sequence joins TRBV2 and TRBJ2-3; 9 bases are shared with TRBD1. The CDR3 is 15 amino acids. Losses at the gene ends were 3 bases for V and 3 bases for J; bases not matched to a gene: 4. Germline values: CDR1 SNHLY, CDR2 FYNNEI. DNA for the CDR3: TGTGCCAGCAGTGAGGGACAGGGTCCGACAGATACGCAGTATTTT. Its protein product is CASSEGQGPTDTQYF.

This chain connects TRBV7-9 to TRBJ1-2; a possible D gene is TRBD1 (5 bases). The CDR3 spans 12 residues. Germline V gene sequence: CDR1 SEHNR, CDR2 FQNEAQ (reference sequence). The V gene lost 5 bases and the J gene lost 4 bases, with 8 bases spanning the gap. The CDR3 protein is CASSPDIYGYTF. CDR3 bases: TGTGCCAGCAGCCCGGACATCTATGGCTACACCTTC.